A selection of T cell receptor beta chains follows, all from one sample in a study of response to subunit inactivated influenza vaccine. TCRdb reanalysed the RT-PCR reads using MiXCR and keeps one entry per CDR3 protein. The sample yields 700,000 to 900,000 distinct CDR3 sequences, roughly 20% seen once. The material was PBMCs from blood, obtained more than 4 days after vaccination. The receptors originated from a man aged 50-59 years who received an inactivated influenza vaccine. Each CDR3 is given with its conserved first and last residue. D genes are given only for firm matches. Expanded clones get a size class; other rows say once, few or many, or leave the size out.

j_gene | abundance | d_gene | v_gene | CDR3nt | CDR3aa
TRBJ2-5 | . | TRBD1 | TRBV20-1 | TGCAGTGCTAGAAAGACAGGGGTGGGAGAGACCCAGTACTTC | CSARKTGVGETQYF
TRBJ1-2 | . | . | TRBV12-3/TRBV12-4 | TGTGCCAGCAGTTTGACAGCCCGGGGCTATGGCTACACCTTC | CASSLTARGYGYTF
TRBJ2-2 | few | . | TRBV7-9 | TGTGCCAGCAGCTTAGATCGGCAGACGAACACCGGGGAGCTGTTTTTT | CASSLDRQTNTGELFF
TRBJ2-3 | few | . | TRBV19 | TGTGCCAGTAGTATAGATAACTACCTCAGCACAGATACGCAGTATTTT | CASSIDNYLSTDTQYF
TRBJ2-3 | . | . | TRBV12-3/TRBV12-4 | TGTGCCAGCAGTTTCAGGGCAGGGGCAACAGATACGCAGTATTTT | CASSFRAGATDTQYF
TRBJ2-1 | few | . | TRBV28 | TGTGCCAGCAGTTTCTCCGGGACCCCGCTTGCTGAGCAGTTCTTC | CASSFSGTPLAEQFF
TRBJ2-1 | few | TRBD2 | TRBV7-2 | TGTGCCAGCAGCTTATGGCCTAGCGGGGGGGCGAATGAGCAGTTCTTC | CASSLWPSGGANEQFF
TRBJ2-1 | . | TRBD2 | TRBV10-3 | TGTGCCATCAGTGAGGAAGGGACTAGCTTAAATGAGCAGTTCTTC | CAISEEGTSLNEQFF
TRBJ2-1 | . | TRBD2 | TRBV20-1 | TGCAGTGCCAAGGAGACTAGCGGAAACAATGAGCAGTTCTTC | CSAKETSGNNEQFF
TRBJ1-2 | . | TRBD1 | TRBV5-1 | TGCGCCAGCAGCACCCAGACAGGGGTTAAAGGCTATGGCTACACCTTC | CASSTQTGVKGYGYTF
TRBJ2-3 | . | TRBD2 | TRBV7-2 | TGTGCCAGCAGCTTAACAGCTAGCGGGAGAACAGATACGCAGTATTTT | CASSLTASGRTDTQYF
TRBJ1-5 | few | . | TRBV12-3/TRBV12-4 | TGTGCCAGCAGGTTCAACCAAGGCATCAGTCAGCCCCAGCATTTT | CASRFNQGISQPQHF
TRBJ1-2 | few | TRBD1 | TRBV7-2 | TGTGCCAGCAGCTTAGGACGGTCGACAGGGCTTAGCTATGGCTACACCTTC | CASSLGRSTGLSYGYTF
TRBJ2-1 | few | . | TRBV20-1 | TGCAGTGCTTCGGATGTCCATGAGCAGTTCTTC | CSASDVHEQFF
TRBJ1-4 | . | . | TRBV6-1 | TGTGCCAGCAGTGAAGTTTTCGGCGCTGAAGCTAATGAAAAACTGTTTTTT | CASSEVFGAEANEKLFF
TRBJ1-2 | few | . | TRBV28 | TGTGCCAGCAGTGCGAGCCCTGTGGGGAACTATGGCTACACCTTC | CASSASPVGNYGYTF
TRBJ2-3 | . | . | TRBV12-3/TRBV12-4 | TGTGCCAGCAGTTCTCCCCCCAGGGGAAGGGATACGCAGTATTTT | CASSSPPRGRDTQYF
TRBJ2-1 | few | TRBD2 | TRBV20-1 | TGCAGTGCTAGAGATGCGGCGGGGGGGCTTTCCTACAATGAGCAGTTCTTC | CSARDAAGGLSYNEQFF
TRBJ2-1 | many | TRBD2 | TRBV29-1 | TGCAGCGCCCTACTAGCGGGGTTGTACAATGAGCAGTTCTTC | CSALLAGLYNEQFF
TRBJ1-5 | . | TRBD1 | TRBV5-1 | TGCGCCAGCAGCAGAGGTCAGGGGGCGGAGAAGACTGAATCAAATCAGCCCCAGCATTTT | CASSRGQGAEKTESNQPQHF
TRBJ2-2 | few | TRBD1 | TRBV7-8 | TGTGCCAGCAGCCCACAATCCGGGACAGGGAAGACCGGGGAGCTGTTTTTT | CASSPQSGTGKTGELFF
TRBJ2-5 | many | . | TRBV28 | TGTGCCAGCAACCAGTTCGGTGGGGAGACCCAGTACTTC | CASNQFGGETQYF
TRBJ2-3 | few | . | TRBV11-2 | TGTGCCAGCAGCTCAGGCGACACAGATACGCAGTATTTT | CASSSGDTDTQYF
TRBJ2-1 | many | . | TRBV12-3/TRBV12-4 | TGTGCCACGTCCCAAGCCGAGGGGATCTACAATGAGCAGTTCTTC | CATSQAEGIYNEQFF
TRBJ1-1 | few | . | TRBV20-1 | TGCAGTGCTCTAAACCCTGAAGCTTTCTTT | CSALNPEAFF
TRBJ2-7 | . | TRBD2 | TRBV7-6 | TGTGCCAGCAGCCCGGGACTAGACCTCTCCTACGAGCAGTACTTC | CASSPGLDLSYEQYF
TRBJ2-1 | . | . | TRBV5-1 | TGCGCCAGCAGCCCCCGGGACGGATCTAGGAATGAGCAGTTCTTC | CASSPRDGSRNEQFF
TRBJ2-3 | few | TRBD2 | TRBV20-1 | TGCAGCTCCACCGGGACTAGCGGATCAGGCACAGATACGCAGTATTTT | CSSTGTSGSGTDTQYF
TRBJ1-5 | few | TRBD1 | TRBV20-1 | TGCAGTGCTAGATACGGGGGACAGGGCGGTAAACAGCCCCAGCATTTT | CSARYGGQGGKQPQHF
TRBJ1-3 | many | . | TRBV29-1 | TGCAGCGTTGTTCGCTTGGTAGAAGGAAACACCATATATTTT | CSVVRLVEGNTIYF
TRBJ1-4 | . | TRBD1 | TRBV20-1 | TGCAGTGCGGCAGGGGGGTCTGGCGAAAAACTGTTTTTT | CSAAGGSGEKLFF
TRBJ2-7 | . | . | TRBV29-1 | TGCAGCGTTGAAGAAAGTTATGGTTTCGAGCAGTACTTC | CSVEESYGFEQYF
TRBJ1-1 | many | . | TRBV12-3/TRBV12-4 | TGTGCCAGCAGTTTAGCACACGGGGGGCGAGCTTTCTTT | CASSLAHGGRAFF
TRBJ1-5 | few | TRBD1 | TRBV5-1 | TGCGCCAGCAGCCGGGCAGGGGGCGGTCAGCCCCAGCATTTT | CASSRAGGGQPQHF
TRBJ2-1 | few | . | TRBV7-9 | TGTGCCAGCAGCTTATTACAGCGTACCAATGAGCAGTTCTTC | CASSLLQRTNEQFF
TRBJ1-1 | few | TRBD1 | TRBV7-2 | TGTGCCAGCAGCTCAGCCGGGACAGCAAACACTGAAGCTTTCTTT | CASSSAGTANTEAFF
TRBJ2-3 | . | . | TRBV18 | TGTGCCAGCTCACCGGGACCCTTAGACACAGATACGCAGTATTTT | CASSPGPLDTDTQYF
TRBJ1-2 | . | . | TRBV3-1 | TGTGCCAGCAGCCAAGGGGCGCGGTATGGCTACACCTTC | CASSQGARYGYTF
TRBJ2-2 | many | . | TRBV7-2 | TGTGCCAGCACCTCAACGGGGAGAACCGGGGAGCTGTTTTTT | CASTSTGRTGELFF
TRBJ2-3 | few | . | TRBV6-5 | TGTGCCAGCAGTTACAGGGGGGGCGCGGATACGCAGTATTTT | CASSYRGGADTQYF